These T cell receptor beta chains were read from a single sample in a study of blood T cell repertoires in COVID-19. Sequencing was performed with immunoSEQ multiplex PCR; in TCRdb, only in-frame clones are kept and a portion is missing. The data hold over 90,000 clones, with under 80% observed a single time. Sequencing was carried out using peripheral blood. The receptors originated from a man between 65 and 80 years old with COVID-19, enrolled during active disease. CDR3s include the opening cysteine and the closing phenylalanine or tryptophan. The D gene is left open where the match is weak. Rows give clone size only sometimes, using once, few, many, or a class for an expanded clone.

>TRBJ2-7|TRBV7-2|TRBD2|NA
TGTGCCAGCAGCCTAGGGACTAGCGGGAGTTACGAGCAGTACTTC
CASSLGTSGSYEQYF
>TRBJ1-6|TRBV28|NA|few
TGTGCCAGCAGTTTAGGGTCGGCCGGGAATTCACCCCTCCACTTT
CASSLGSAGNSPLHF
>TRBJ1-4|TRBV9|NA|few
TGTGCCAGGTCCTCCGGACCGCCAGCGGGTGAAAAACTGTTTTTT
CARSSGPPAGEKLFF
>TRBJ1-2|TRBV28|TRBD1|once
TGTGCCAGCAGCAGCCCCGGGACAGGGGTTAATGGCTACACCTTC
CASSSPGTGVNGYTF
>TRBJ2-3|TRBV19|TRBD2|few
TGTGCCAGTAGTCTGGCTAGCGGGAGAGATACGCAGTATTTT
CASSLASGRDTQYF
>TRBJ2-1|TRBV9|TRBD2|NA
TGTGCCAGCAGCGTAGGACTAGCGGGGGCCTACAATGAGCAGTTCTTC
CASSVGLAGAYNEQFF
>TRBJ1-2|TRBV18|NA|few
TGTGCCAGCTCAAAGCCAGGGGATGGCTACACCTTC
CASSKPGDGYTF
>TRBJ2-7|TRBV2|TRBD2|NA
TGTGCCAGCAGGCTGGAAGGACTAGCGGGTCCCCCTAGTGAGCAGTACTTC
CASRLEGLAGPPSEQYF
>TRBJ1-2|TRBV4-2|TRBD1|NA
TGTGCCAGCAGCCAATCCGCACAGGGGGCTAACTATGGCTACACCTTC
CASSQSAQGANYGYTF
>TRBJ2-5|TRBV5-1|TRBD2|NA
TGCGCCAGCAGCTTGGGGCTAGCGGGAGTACAAGAGACCCAGTACTTC
CASSLGLAGVQETQYF
>TRBJ2-1|TRBV7-3|NA|few
TGTGCCAGCAGCGCTCGGGTAGCGGCCTCCTACAATGAGCAGTTCTTC
CASSARVAASYNEQFF
>TRBJ1-2|TRBV4-1|NA|NA
TGCGCCAGCAGCCAAGAAAGGGGACACCCCCGGAAAGGCTACACCTTC
CASSQERGHPRKGYTF
>TRBJ2-1|TRBV5-1|TRBD2|NA
TGCGCCAGCAAACAGGGGGGTAGCGGGAGGAACAATGAGCAGTTCTTC
CASKQGGSGRNNEQFF
>TRBJ2-4|TRBV11-2|NA|NA
TGTGCCAGCAGCTTAACGTTACAGGGTATCGTGAAAAACATTCAGTACTTC
CASSLTLQGIVKNIQYF
>TRBJ2-3|TRBV4-2|TRBD2|NA
TGTGCCAGCAGCCTCGATTGGTCAGCGGGATCAGATACGCAGTATTTT
CASSLDWSAGSDTQYF
>TRBJ2-1|TRBV19|NA|NA
TGTGCCAGTAGTATTGAAGCGACTGAGCAGTTCTTC
CASSIEATEQFF
>TRBJ2-5|TRBV7-2|TRBD2|NA
TGTGCCAGCAGCTTGGGGGGTAGCGGGCCCATACGTACCCAGTACTTC
CASSLGGSGPIRTQYF
>TRBJ2-2|TRBV29-1|NA|NA
TGCAGCGTTAGGGGACATACCGGGGAGCTGTTTTTT
CSVRGHTGELFF
>TRBJ2-5|TRBV2|NA|NA
TGTGCCAGCAGTGAGGTCGGAGTAGGGACCCAGTACTTC
CASSEVGVGTQYF
>TRBJ1-2|TRBV5-1|NA|NA
TGCGCCAGCAGCTTGGTGGGCAGGATGGTAAATGGCTACACCTTC
CASSLVGRMVNGYTF
>TRBJ1-3|TRBV28|NA|few
TGTGCCAGCAGTTACCCAGGGCGAGGAAACACCATATATTTT
CASSYPGRGNTIYF
>TRBJ2-7|TRBV5-1|TRBD1|NA
TGCGCCAGCAGCCACCCAGGGGGCTCCTACGAGCAGTACTTC
CASSHPGGSYEQYF
>TRBJ2-3|TRBV29-1|TRBD2|NA
TGCAGCGTTGGGGGGGCTAGCGGGAGGTTCGGCACAGATACGCAGTATTTT
CSVGGASGRFGTDTQYF
>TRBJ1-1|TRBV6-5|NA|NA
TGTGCCAGCAGTTACTCGTCAAATTCCGGGAGGGGGGTAGCTTTCTTT
CASSYSSNSGRGVAFF
>TRBJ1-2|TRBV7-2|NA|few
TGTGCCAGCAGCTTAGCTGAAGACAGGAGCATCTATGGCTACACCTTC
CASSLAEDRSIYGYTF
>TRBJ2-1|TRBV24-1|TRBD2|NA
TGTGCCACCAGCTTCAGCGGGAGGGCCAGCTATGAGCAGTTCTTC
CATSFSGRASYEQFF
>TRBJ1-6|TRBV28|NA|NA
TGTGCCAGCAGTGCAGGGAATTCACCCCTCCACTTT
CASSAGNSPLHF
>TRBJ1-2|TRBV15|NA|NA
TGTGCCACCAGCAGGCTGGGGGGTCCCGGTGGCTACACCTTC
CATSRLGGPGGYTF
>TRBJ2-1|TRBV18|NA|NA
TGTGCCAGCTCCCCGGAGAACGGCAGGGTAGGTTACAATGAGCAGTTCTTC
CASSPENGRVGYNEQFF
>TRBJ2-1|TRBV6-5|NA|NA
TGTGCCAGCAGTTACGGGACTTATCGTTCCAATGAGCAGTTCTTC
CASSYGTYRSNEQFF
>TRBJ1-5|TRBV28|NA|NA
TGTGCCAGCACCTTGAGAGGCCAGCCCCAGCATTTT
CASTLRGQPQHF
>TRBJ1-5|TRBV19|NA|NA
TGTGCCAGTAGTATCGATGGGGGCGCGGGTCAGCCCCAGCATTTT
CASSIDGGAGQPQHF
>TRBJ1-5|TRBV24-1|TRBD1|NA
TGTGCCACCAGTGACCCCCGGACAGGTAGCAATCAGCCCCAGCATTTT
CATSDPRTGSNQPQHF
>TRBJ1-5|TRBV5-1|NA|NA
TGCGCCAGCAGCGTCGACACGGGAGGCAATCAGCCCCAGCATTTT
CASSVDTGGNQPQHF
>TRBJ1-2|TRBV10-3|NA|few
TGTGCCATCAGGGTGACAGGCTCATATGGCTACACCTTC
CAIRVTGSYGYTF
>TRBJ2-1|TRBV19|TRBD2|NA
TGTGCCAGTACTATGACTAGCGGGGGTTACAATGAGCAGTTCTTC
CASTMTSGGYNEQFF
>TRBJ1-5|TRBV6-1|NA|NA
TGTGCCAGCAGTGATAGGGACATATATCAGCCCCAGCATTTT
CASSDRDIYQPQHF
>TRBJ2-7|TRBV5-1|NA|NA
TGCGCCAGCTCGCGTGACCCGGGAAGTCGGAACGAGCAGTACTTC
CASSRDPGSRNEQYF
>TRBJ1-2|TRBV30|NA|NA
TGTGCCTGGAGGGTATCGGGTTTGTATGGCTACACCTTC
CAWRVSGLYGYTF
>TRBJ2-7|TRBV2|TRBD1|NA
TGTGCCAGCAGTGCTCGACAGGGGGCCTACGAGCAGTACTTC
CASSARQGAYEQYF
>TRBJ2-5|TRBV7-2|TRBD2|NA
TGTGCCAGCACCCCGGGCGGCCTAGCGGGCGTCGGAGGGCAAGAGACCCAGTACTTC
CASTPGGLAGVGGQETQYF
>TRBJ2-4|TRBV11-3|NA|NA
TGTGCCAGCAGCTTAGACAGTTGGGAGAACATTCAGTACTTC
CASSLDSWENIQYF
>TRBJ1-3|TRBV9|NA|NA
TGTGCCAGCAGCGTTTCGTGGGGGCGATCTGGAAACACCATATATTTT
CASSVSWGRSGNTIYF
>TRBJ1-1|TRBV5-1|NA|NA
TGCGCCAGCAGCTGGGACTCTCCCATGAACACTGAAGCTTTCTTT
CASSWDSPMNTEAFF
>TRBJ2-7|TRBV10-3|TRBD1|few
TGTGCCATCAAATCAGACAGGGCCCCCTACGAGCAGTACTTC
CAIKSDRAPYEQYF
>TRBJ2-5|TRBV28|TRBD2|NA
TGTGCCAGCACCCTTAGCGGGAGTGGATCCCAAGAGACCCAGTACTTC
CASTLSGSGSQETQYF
>TRBJ1-1|TRBV4-1|TRBD1|NA
TGCGCCAGCAGCCCCGGAGACGACAGGGAGTTTGCGGCTTTCTTT
CASSPGDDREFAAFF